The T cell receptor (beta chain) described here comes from a study of T-cell memory formation after mild COVID-19. This clonotype has a handful of counts. The CDR3 has 13 amino acids. CDR1 and CDR2 from the germline V gene are SGHAT and FQNNGV. Trimming took 2 bases from V and 10 from J, leaving 12 bases between them. One entry per CDR3 protein, called by TCRdb with MiXCR from the 5' RACE reads. This table holds roughly 560,000 distinct CDR3 sequences, roughly 20% found once. Sequencing was performed on PBMCs or a T cell subset sorted from them (not recorded which). The chain combines TRBV11-2 with TRBJ2-1; perhaps TRBD2 as D (6 bases). The clonotype comes from an adult woman who had mild COVID-19 (a few samples of this study predate the infection). Cell type and time point are not known. CDR3 DNA sequence: TGTGCCAGCAGCTTACTGGGGGGAGAGGAGCAGTTCTTC. It translates to CASSLLGGEEQFF.